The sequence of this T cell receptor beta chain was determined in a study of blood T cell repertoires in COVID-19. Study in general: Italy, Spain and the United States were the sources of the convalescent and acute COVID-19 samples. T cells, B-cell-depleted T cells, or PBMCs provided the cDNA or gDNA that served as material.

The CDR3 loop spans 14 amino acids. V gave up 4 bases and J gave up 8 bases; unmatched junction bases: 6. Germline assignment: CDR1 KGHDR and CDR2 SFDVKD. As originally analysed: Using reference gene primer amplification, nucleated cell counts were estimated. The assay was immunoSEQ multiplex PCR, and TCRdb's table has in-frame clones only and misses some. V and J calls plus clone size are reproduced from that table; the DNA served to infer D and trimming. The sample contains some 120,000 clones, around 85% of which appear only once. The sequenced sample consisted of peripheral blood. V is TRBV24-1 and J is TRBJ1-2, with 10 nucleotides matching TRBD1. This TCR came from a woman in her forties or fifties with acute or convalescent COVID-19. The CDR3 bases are TGTGCCACCAGTGACCGTTGGACAGGGGGGGGCTACACCTTC. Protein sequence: CATSDRWTGGGYTF.